This T cell receptor (beta chain) came from a study of glioma-infiltrating T cells after dendritic cell vaccination. CDR1 is SGHRS and CDR2 is YFSETQ in the germline V gene. V shed 1 base and J shed 0 bases, with 9 bases lying between them. The CDR3 extends over 15 amino acids. The primer mix had 60 V beta and 13 J beta primers. Measured with immunoSEQ multiplex PCR; TCRdb has only the in-frame clones, and not every one. The table has about 92,000 clones, over 75% seen once; the top ten hold 15% to 19%. The chain has TRBV5-1 and TRBJ2-3; D may be TRBD2 (6 bases). The material was blood, obtained before dendritic cell vaccination. The receptor's source is a human donor with glioblastoma. This chain's CDR3 is CASSLTGTSTDTQYF. DNA of the CDR3: TGCGCCAGCAGCTTGACGGGGACTAGCACAGATACGCAGTATTTT.